Listed here is a single T cell receptor beta chain. Its antigen has not been determined. No per-base quality is available; no much larger clone lies one base away. These data originate in a study of vaccination effects on CD4 cells after COVID-19 (dated by TCRdb to the early 2020s). In terms of the full investigation: Each participant got two doses of an mRNA SARS-CoV-2 vaccine, either BNT162b2 or mRNA-1273. The study compared SARS-CoV-2 spike-specific CD4+ TCR repertoires before and after mRNA vaccination in COVID-19 convalescent patients and infection-naive vaccine recipients. Altogether, roughly 10 COVID-19 convalescent patients and several SARS-CoV-2-naive healthy vaccine recipients made up the full study. The Oncomine TCR Beta short-read assay on an Illumina iSeq 100 was used to sequence cultures from other donors in the study.

Libraries were prepared through the immunoSEQ multiplex PCR assay. DNA from the cultured, isolated CD4+ T cells was subjected to TCR beta CDR3 sequencing. In the paper's pipeline: Non-productive TCR sequences were removed and reads were trimmed to the CDR3 region, keeping CDR3s of at least 7 amino acids. The MANAFEST web app was used to identify antigen-specific clonotypes by comparing expansion in peptide wells with expansion in reference cultures. To be called positive, a clone needed expansion at FDR<0.05 compared with the reference and with all other wells, an odds ratio greater than 5, and a frequency greater than 0.1% in two replicate wells. A clonotype was called cross-reactive if it was significantly expanded both in SARS-CoV-2 spike wells and in at least one common cold coronavirus spike condition. Using the stringdist R package, CDR3 similarity was measured by Levenshtein distance, and unrooted trees were constructed with ape in R 3.6.1. Here the immuneACCESS table is served through TCRdb, limited to in-frame sequences with V and J called. Missing clones are a known gap in these copies; in checked studies unresolved V genes cover under half, and the rest lacks a known reason. That table supplies the V and J calls and clone size; D and trimming were determined from the DNA. For this sample there are 40,000 to 45,000 clones; 77% appear just once. Clones ranked in the top ten supply 2.9% of the sample.

Findings and caveats that apply to the study as a whole: Only a small number of convalescent patients were included, and no early post-infection timepoints were available, which limited the study. In healthy vaccine recipients, vaccine-induced clones were almost all SARS-CoV-2 mono-reactive, with only 1 of 255 being cross-reactive with common cold coronaviruses. Clones induced by infection and clones induced by vaccination both contracted markedly at late timepoints after vaccination, which fits with T cell responses waning over time.

To identify antigen-specific CD4+ T cell clonotypes by their expansion, the ViraFEST assay first stimulated PBMC with viral peptide pools and then applied TCR sequencing. After approximately 11 days of culture, CD4+ T cells were isolated with the EasySep CD4+ T cell isolation kit. Healthy vaccine recipients had no prior SARS-CoV-2 infection, confirmed by negative nucleocapsid antibodies before and after vaccination. Each well held some 1.9 million PBMC cultured in IMDM containing approximately 5% human AB serum, roughly 10 IU/ml IL-2 and gentamicin, along with around 9.1 ug/ml peptides. On days 3 and 7, half of the culture medium was replaced with fresh IL-2-containing medium. Unless noted otherwise, every peptide stimulation condition was grown in triplicate wells. PBMC were separated from whole blood using Ficoll-Paque Plus gradient centrifugation and were then either cryopreserved at -140C or used fresh. The overlapping peptide pools covered the spike proteins of SARS-CoV-2 and of the common cold coronaviruses HCoV-NL63, HCoV-OC43 and HCoV-229E. Genomic DNA was extracted from cultured CD4+ T cells with the QIAamp micro DNA kit.

The clonotype originates from a human donor who received a COVID-19 vaccine. Sequencing was performed on CD4+ T cells from PBMCs cultured with HCoV-NL63 spike peptides, taken before COVID-19 vaccination. Reading the label with the study, this specimen's cell subset or site is: HCoV-NL63 spike overlapping peptide pool stimulation.

The DNA reads as follows: TGCGCCAGCAGCTTGGGCCCGAACCTAGAGACCCAGTACTTC. This sequence encodes CASSLGPNLETQYF. Recombination linked TRBV5-1 to TRBJ2-5, with the identity of the D gene unclear. CDR1 and CDR2 were assigned from the germline V gene as SGHRS and YFSETQ. The CDR3 runs 14 residues from the cysteine to the phenylalanine. Here the CDR3 DNA is all that survives: 42 bases in frame from base 1. The germline ends are 10 bases apart after V is trimmed by 0 bases and J by 4 bases.